The 11 T cell receptor beta chains in this list originate from one sample, sequenced in a study of blood T cell repertoires in COVID-19. Sequencing was performed with immunoSEQ multiplex PCR; in TCRdb, only in-frame clones are kept and a portion is missing. The data hold a few hundred thousand clones, with roughly nine tenths observed a single time. The sample consisted of PBMCs or T cells enriched from blood (not recorded which). These receptors were collected from a man younger than 35 who had recovered from COVID-19.

The CDR3 reads CASSPIPGQGHYGYTF. The CDR3 bases are TGTGCCAGCAGCCCCATCCCGGGACAGGGCCACTATGGCTACACCTTC. V gene TRBV5-4 combines with J gene TRBJ1-2; 9 nucleotides agree with TRBD1. Germline V gene lookup returns CDR1 SGHNT and CDR2 YYREEE (reference sequence). With V trimmed by 4 bases and J by 3 bases, 10 bases remained unmatched. The CDR3 is made up of 16 amino acids. Supplemented by reference TRBV5-4 and TRBJ1-2, the full variable domain reads ETGVTQSPTHLIKTRGQQVTLRCSSQSGHNTVSWYQQALGQGPQFIFQYYREEENGRGNFPPRFSGLQFPNYSSELNVNALELDDSALYLCASSPIPGQGHYGYTFGSGTRLTVV.

This chain joins TRBV4-1 and TRBJ1-5; D perhaps matches TRBD1 (5 bases). The CDR3 is 15 residues long. Between the trimmed V and J ends, which lost 4 bases and 3 bases, there was a span of 13 bases. Germline loops: CDR1 MGHRA, CDR2 YSYEKL. The CDR3 DNA reads as TGCGCCAGCAGCCGCCAGACAGACCCCAATCAGCCCCAGCATTTT. As protein: CASSRQTDPNQPQHF.

CDR3 nucleotide sequence: TGTGCCAGCAGCCTAAGGGGACTAGCGGTCTACAATGAGCAGTTCTTC. Its protein is CASSLRGLAVYNEQFF. The chain carries TRBV13 and TRBJ2-1; 11 bases line up with TRBD2. This CDR3 region has 16 residues. Losses at the gene ends were 5 bases for V and 3 bases for J; bases not matched to a gene: 6. Per germline, CDR1 PRHDT and CDR2 FYEKMQ (reference sequence).

This clone was observed a single time. The gene calls are TRBV24-1 and TRBJ1-1; 11 bases match TRBD1. This CDR3 is built from 14 residues. J gave up 0 bases and V 7 bases, and 0 bases lay outside the gene matches. Germline V lookup: CDR1 KGHDR, CDR2 SFDVKD. The CDR3 bases are TGTGCCACCAGGGGACAGGGGGTGAACACTGAAGCTTTCTTT. Protein: CATRGQGVNTEAFF.

The genes are TRBV27 and TRBJ2-7; weak D call: TRBD2 (6 bases). The CDR3 extends over 13 amino acids. V gave up 5 bases and J gave up 6 bases, with 14 bases separating them. CDR1 and CDR2 from the germline V gene are MNHEY and SMNVEV (reference sequence). In DNA form, the CDR3 reads TGTGCCAGCAGTATAGGGACTGGCGGCGAGCAGTACTTC. This translates into CASSIGTGGEQYF.

The chain employs TRBV10-3 and TRBJ1-3; 8 bases line up with TRBD1. Germline lookup yields CDR1 ENHRY and CDR2 SYGVKD. This CDR3 has 15 amino acids. J lost 4 bases, V lost 3 bases, and 5 bases had no gene match. This CDR3 reads CAISDPGQGGNTIYF. The DNA of the CDR3 is TGTGCCATCAGTGACCCCGGACAGGGCGGAAACACCATATATTTT.

The J gene is TRBJ2-1, the V gene TRBV19; D is possibly TRBD1 (6 bases). Germline V gives CDR1 LNHDA, CDR2 SQIVND (reference sequence). V was trimmed by 4 bases and J by 10 bases, leaving 11 bases between them. CDR3 length: 12 residues. CDR3 residues: CASSKGVGEQFF. CDR3 coding DNA: TGTGCCAGTAGTAAGGGGGTCGGAGAGCAGTTCTTC.

The chain employs TRBV5-1 and TRBJ1-6, with TRBD1 identical over 9 bases. V shed 1 base and J 7 bases; nucleotides not matched to a gene: 0. The CDR3 totals 14 residues. Germline V gene lookup returns CDR1 SGHRS and CDR2 YFSETQ. The CDR3 sequence: CASSLTGGNSPLHF. DNA of the CDR3: TGCGCCAGCAGCTTGACAGGGGGCAATTCACCCCTCCACTTT.

This chain links TRBV9 with TRBJ2-5, with 8 bases matching TRBD1. The germline gives CDR1 SGDLS, CDR2 YYNGEE. The CDR3 is 15 residues long. With V trimmed by 0 bases and J by 7 bases, 8 bases remained unmatched. The CDR3 region has the DNA TGTGCCAGCAGCGTAGCTGGGACAGGTCTTGGGACCCAGTACTTC. Protein product: CASSVAGTGLGTQYF.

The rearrangement uses TRBV6-2 or TRBV6-3 and TRBJ1-2; D gene ambiguous. V gave up 3 bases and J gave up 8 bases, with 10 bases separating them. Germline V gene sequence: CDR1 MNHEY, CDR2 SVGEGT. The CDR3 has 12 residues. CDR3 DNA sequence: TGTGCCAGCAGTTATCACCCGGAGGGCTACACCTTC. Amino acids: CASSYHPEGYTF.

This chain uses TRBV18 with TRBJ1-3, with 7 bases lining up with TRBD1. This CDR3 is 16 amino acids long. Losses at the gene ends were 4 bases for V and 4 bases for J; bases not matched to a gene: 10. Germline lookup yields CDR1 KGHSH and CDR2 LQKENI. In DNA, the CDR3 is TGTGCCAGCTCACTCGGATCTACAGGGGCAGGAAACACCATATATTTT. This encodes CASSLGSTGAGNTIYF.